The subject of this entry is one TCR beta chain. This clonotype occurred a few times. The specificity of this receptor is unknown. Base quality data are lacking; no much larger clone is found one base away. The donors were roughly 40 Caucasian individuals from Russia, aged roughly 6 to 100 years, who were systemically healthy. About 9.1 milliliters of peripheral blood were collected from each donor into EDTA-treated Vacutainer tubes. PBMCs were isolated by Ficoll-Paque density-gradient centrifugation, with at least 7 million obtained per sample. Trizol reagent was used to extract total RNA from the PBMCs, yielding at least 6 micrograms per sample. For every donor, flow cytometry on a PBMC aliquot measured the percentage of naive CD45RAhigh/CD27high T cells. Receptor libraries were prepared by 5' RACE. Sequencing took place on an Illumina HiSeq 2500. The second PCR ran for roughly 7 to 11 cycles and used a J-beta primer mix along with a sample-barcoded 5' primer. Each TCR beta cDNA molecule received a unique molecular identifier from a template-switch 5' adaptor carrying 12 random nucleotides. Each sample yielded at least 3 million CDR3-containing paired-end reads. The Mint cDNA synthesis kit, primed by a TRBC-specific oligonucleotide, was used to synthesize first-strand cDNA from all RNA. All cDNA was treated with uracil-DNA glycosylase and then went through a first 18-cycle PCR with the universal primers M1SS and BC2_uni_R. The authors' analysis ran thus. Each sample was normalized by randomly selecting 1 million high-quality reads, each carrying a distinct molecular identifier. Reads sharing molecular identifiers were discarded rather than binned into consensus sequences. MiTCR, with a Q25 quality threshold and the strictest error-elimination algorithm, was used for CDR3 identification, clonotype clustering and error correction. A nonparametric unseen species model using Euler transformation provided a lower-bound estimate of total TCR beta diversity. TCRdb ran its own pipeline on the public reads, namely fastp trimming at Q25 and MiXCR clone calling, and kept in-frame beta chains. Every distinct CDR3 protein forms one entry, paired with its most common genes and DNA. The V and J calls reflect TCRdb's pipeline rather than the authors' work. Present in this sample are 700,000 to 850,000 distinct CDR3 sequences, approximately 55% of which were seen just once. The ten largest clonotypes hold about two fifths of the sample.

This record belongs to a study of blood T cells in healthy people across ages (dated by TCRdb to about 2015). Concerning the study at large: In model experiments, roughly one uniquely barcoded TCR beta cDNA molecule per two T cells was captured by template switching. Using the same blood draw, the study looked at two additional independent replicas of 1 million unique cDNA reads for two donors, one aged 18 to 29 and the other aged 80 or older. The donors were divided into four age groups: young (average around 17 years), middle-aged (about 39), aged (approximately 64) and long-lived (82). To track age-related changes in TCR beta repertoire diversity, the study relied on deep sequencing normalized with unique cDNA molecular identifiers. Donors of different ages were randomly distributed across sequencing lanes to avoid experimental bias.

Beyond this particular receptor, the publication reports: Donor CMV infection status was unknown, potentially confounding age-related changes in expanded clonotypes. As age increased, observed TCR beta diversity per million T cells dropped in a roughly linear way, and a significant reduction was already evident by age about 40. Compared with the aged group, the long-lived group had more naive CD4+ T cells, fewer expanded clones and increased TCR diversity, suggesting age selection. There was a strong correlation between observed TCR beta diversity and the percentage of naive T cells measured by flow cytometry. Bulk unsorted PBMC profiling prevented conclusive comparison of naive and antigen-experienced compartments. Estimates of total diversity from one million sequenced T cells were regarded as lower bounds and underestimates.

The CDR3 runs 12 residues from the cysteine to the phenylalanine. Of all the DNA, just the CDR3 is kept, 36 bases in frame from base 1. The germline V gene specifies SQVTM as CDR1 and ANQGSEA as CDR2. V was cut back by 1 base and J by 3 bases, leaving a gap of 7 bases between them. Recombination connected TRBV29-1 to TRBJ2-7; TRBD2 is a possible D gene, resting on 6 matching bases. What was sequenced was blood. This clonotype was sampled from an elderly man in good health. The CDR3 loop reads CSVEGDFYEQYF. The nucleotides are TGCAGCGTTGAAGGGGACTTCTACGAGCAGTACTTC.